Below are 10 T cell receptor beta chains sequenced from a single sample in a study of early T cells in non-severe SARS-CoV-2 infection. TCRdb reprocessed the 5' RACE reads with MiXCR, giving one entry per CDR3 protein. This sample has about 130,000 distinct CDR3 sequences, with about 16% found just once. The material sequenced was whole blood. The origin of the receptors is an adult who was a healthcare worker with PCR-confirmed SARS-CoV-2 infection or an uninfected control (not recorded which).

J is TRBJ2-1 and V is TRBV10-3; a possible D gene is TRBD1 (6 bases). The CDR3 runs 13 residues. The germline V gene has CDR1 ENHRY and CDR2 SYGVKD. Trimming stripped 6 bases from V and 3 bases from J, with 9 bases between. CDR3 coding DNA: TGTGCCATCAGCACAGGGAACTACAATGAGCAGTTCTTC. Residues: CAISTGNYNEQFF.

V gene TRBV7-9 combines with J gene TRBJ2-1, with no clear D. The germline CDR1 and CDR2 sequences are SEHNR and FQNEAQ (reference sequence). This CDR3 comprises 15 residues. V lost 3 bases and J 4 bases, leaving 13 bases between the germline ends. Here the CDR3 reads CASSFRAETYNEQFF. CDR3 bases: TGTGCCAGCAGCTTCCGGGCAGAGACATACAATGAGCAGTTCTTC.

The CDR3 protein is CASSLGGGATGELFF. The CDR3 bases are TGTGCCAGCAGCTTAGGAGGGGGGGCCACCGGGGAGCTGTTTTTT. The genes are TRBV7-6 and TRBJ2-2, with D maybe TRBD2 (7 bases). V was trimmed by 1 base and J by 4 bases, leaving 10 bases between them. The CDR3 totals 15 residues. CDR1 and CDR2 from the germline V gene are SGHVS and FNYEAQ.

This clonotype came up a few times. The rearrangement links TRBV7-8 to TRBJ1-3, with D unresolved. The CDR3 loop spans 17 amino acids. Trimming stripped 2 bases from V and 1 base from J, with 15 bases between. Germline CDR1 SGHVS, CDR2 FQNEAQ. This CDR3 is CASSLSSRFRSGNTIYF. The CDR3 nucleotides are TGTGCCAGCAGCTTAAGCTCCCGGTTCCGGTCTGGAAACACCATATATTTT.

In its sample, this clonotype was seen a few times. This chain uses TRBV7-8 with TRBJ2-2, with D possibly matching TRBD2 (6 bases). The ends were cut back, 3 bases at V and 1 base at J, with 12 bases in the middle. CDR1 and CDR2 from the germline V gene are SGHVS and FQNEAQ. The CDR3 covers 16 residues. CDR3 sequence: CASSFASALNTGELFF. The DNA of the CDR3 is TGTGCCAGCAGCTTCGCTAGCGCCCTGAACACCGGGGAGCTGTTTTTT.

This chain connects TRBV29-1 to TRBJ2-2; D is possibly TRBD2 (6 bases). Germline values: CDR1 SQVTM, CDR2 ANQGSEA. The CDR3 consists of 14 residues. V lost 4 bases, J lost 2 bases, and 11 bases lay in between. CDR3 in amino acids: CSVVPGVNTGELFF. The CDR3, as DNA: TGCAGCGTTGTTCCGGGGGTTAACACCGGGGAGCTGTTTTTT.

This rearrangement joins TRBV5-8 to TRBJ2-3; TRBD1 is a possible D gene (5 bases). The length of the CDR3 is 14 residues. Per the germline V gene, CDR1 is SGHTS and CDR2 is YDEGEE. V was shortened by 0 bases and J by 6 bases, with 11 bases between the two germline ends. The CDR3: CASSLGLGRDTQYF. CDR3 DNA: TGTGCCAGCAGCTTGGGTCTGGGGCGGGATACGCAGTATTTT.

The chain uses TRBV6-1 and TRBJ1-2; D ambiguous. The CDR3 runs 15 residues. Germline assignment: CDR1 MNHNS and CDR2 SASEGT. Deletions cut 6 bases from V and 3 bases from J, with 17 bases between. This CDR3 reads CASSHASEGHYGYTF. CDR3 sequence (DNA): TGTGCCAGCAGCCATGCTAGTGAAGGTCACTATGGCTACACCTTC.

The genes are TRBV7-9 and TRBJ2-5; 10 bases map to TRBD2. Unmatched junction bases numbered 9, after V lost 4 bases and J lost 7 bases. From germline, CDR1 is SEHNR and CDR2 FQNEAQ (reference sequence). CDR3 length: 15 amino acids. Written as DNA, the CDR3 is TGTGCCAGCAGCTATAGCGGGGGGTCCGTGGGGACCCAGTACTTC. Translated, it gives CASSYSGGSVGTQYF. The complete variable domain, with remaining parts taken from reference TRBV7-9 and TRBJ2-5, reads DTGVSQNPRHKITKRGQNVTFRCDPISEHNRLYWYRQTLGQGPEFLTYFQNEAQLEKSRLLSDRFSAERPKGSFSTLEIQRTEQGDSAMYLCASSYSGGSVGTQYFGPGTRLLVL.

The chain employs TRBV5-1 and TRBJ2-7; TRBD2 is a possible D gene (5 bases). Germline V gene lookup returns CDR1 SGHRS and CDR2 YFSETQ. The CDR3 consists of 16 residues. Trimming stripped 0 bases from V and 1 base from J, with 14 bases between. The chain's CDR3 is CASSLEGGLSSYEQYF. The CDR3 coding sequence is TGCGCCAGCAGCTTGGAAGGAGGTCTATCGTCCTACGAGCAGTACTTC.